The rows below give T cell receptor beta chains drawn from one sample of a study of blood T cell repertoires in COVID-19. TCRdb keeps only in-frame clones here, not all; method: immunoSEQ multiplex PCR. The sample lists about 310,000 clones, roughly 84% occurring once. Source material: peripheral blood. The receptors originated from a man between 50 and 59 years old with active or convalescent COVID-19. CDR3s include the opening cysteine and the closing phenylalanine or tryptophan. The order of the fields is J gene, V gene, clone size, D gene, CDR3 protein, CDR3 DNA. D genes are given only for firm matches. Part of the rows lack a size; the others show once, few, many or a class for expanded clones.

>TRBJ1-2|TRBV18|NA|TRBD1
CASSLTGVVWGYTF
TGTGCCAGCTCACTGACAGGGGTCGTGTGGGGCTACACCTTC
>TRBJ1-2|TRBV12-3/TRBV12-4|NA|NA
CASSPAGGYTF
TGTGCCAGCAGTCCAGCGGGGGGCTACACCTTC
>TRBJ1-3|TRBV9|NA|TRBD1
CASSVRTGPLGTIYF
TGTGCCAGCAGCGTTCGGACAGGCCCCTTGGGCACCATATATTTT
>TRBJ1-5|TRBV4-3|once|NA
CASSLSPGDQPQHF
TGCGCCAGCAGCTTGTCACCGGGGGATCAGCCCCAGCATTTT
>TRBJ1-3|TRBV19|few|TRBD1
CASRETGSSGNTIYF
TGTGCCAGTAGAGAGACAGGGAGCTCTGGAAACACCATATATTTT
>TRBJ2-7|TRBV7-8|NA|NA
CASSLAQGGSEQYF
TGTGCCAGCAGCTTAGCTCAGGGGGGAAGCGAGCAGTACTTC
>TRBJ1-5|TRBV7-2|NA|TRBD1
CASSLAYRGSGEPQHF
TGTGCCAGCAGCTTAGCCTACAGGGGGTCTGGGGAGCCCCAGCATTTT
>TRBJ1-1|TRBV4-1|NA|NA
CASRPLREMNTEAFF
TGCGCCAGCAGACCCTTAAGGGAGATGAACACTGAAGCTTTCTTT
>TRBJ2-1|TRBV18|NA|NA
CASSPAEGAYNEQFF
TGTGCCAGCTCACCAGCCGAGGGTGCCTACAATGAGCAGTTCTTC
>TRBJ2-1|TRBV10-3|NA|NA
CAISDLLGTYNEQFF
TGTGCCATCAGTGACTTACTAGGCACCTACAATGAGCAGTTCTTC
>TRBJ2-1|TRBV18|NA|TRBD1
CASSPPGTVGYFWDEQFF
TGTGCCAGCTCACCACCTGGGACAGTCGGATATTTTTGGGATGAGCAGTTCTTC
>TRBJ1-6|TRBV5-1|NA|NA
CASSFGQGGSNSPLHF
NA
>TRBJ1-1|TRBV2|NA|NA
CASSENPTRTEAFF
TGTGCCAGCAGTGAAAATCCGACTCGGACTGAAGCTTTCTTT
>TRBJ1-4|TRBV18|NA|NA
CASSPDLGSINEKLFF
TGTGCCAGCTCACCGGATTTAGGGAGTATTAATGAAAAACTGTTTTTT
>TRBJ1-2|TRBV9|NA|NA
CASSVGAGSHGYTF
TGTGCCAGCAGCGTAGGAGCAGGGTCCCATGGCTACACCTTC
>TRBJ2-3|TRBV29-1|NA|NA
CSVEYSPDTQYF
TGCAGCGTTGAATACAGTCCAGATACGCAGTATTTT
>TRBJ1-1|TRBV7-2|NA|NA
CASSSQEGTEAFF
TGTGCCAGCAGCTCCCAGGAGGGAACTGAAGCTTTCTTT
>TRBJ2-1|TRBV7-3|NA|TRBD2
CASSSIAGGANEQFF
TGTGCCAGCAGCTCTATAGCGGGAGGAGCTAATGAGCAGTTCTTC
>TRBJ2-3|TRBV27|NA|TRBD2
CASSFPGRGGRSDTDTQYF
TGTGCCAGCAGTTTCCCGGGGCGGGGGGGCCGATCTGACACAGATACGCAGTATTTT
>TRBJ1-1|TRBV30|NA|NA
CAANTDGRAFF
TGTGCCGCCAATACAGATGGGAGAGCTTTCTTT
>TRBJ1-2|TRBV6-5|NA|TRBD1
CASSLRTGTGYTF
TGTGCCAGCAGTCTCCGGACAGGGACTGGCTACACCTTC
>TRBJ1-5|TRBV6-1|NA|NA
CASSEAGIGQPQHF
TGTGCCAGCAGTGAGGCAGGGATCGGGCAGCCCCAGCATTTT
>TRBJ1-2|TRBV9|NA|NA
CASEVFYGYTF
TGTGCCAGCGAGGTTTTCTATGGCTACACCTTC
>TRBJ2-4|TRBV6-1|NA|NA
CASSEWLRAGRAKNIQYF
TGTGCCAGCAGTGAATGGCTTAGGGCAGGGAGGGCCAAAAACATTCAGTACTTC
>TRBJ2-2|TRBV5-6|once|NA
CASSPAGRVNTGELFF
TGTGCCAGCAGCCCCGCCGGCAGGGTGAACACCGGGGAGCTGTTTTTT
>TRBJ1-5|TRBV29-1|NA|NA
CSVGDSRDQPQHF
TGCAGCGTTGGGGACTCGCGGGATCAGCCCCAGCATTTT
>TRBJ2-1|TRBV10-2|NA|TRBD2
CASSGTSGHNEQFF
TGCGCCAGCAGTGGGACTAGCGGCCACAATGAGCAGTTCTTC
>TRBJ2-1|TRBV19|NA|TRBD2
CASSIGTSGRAEYEQFF
TGTGCCAGTAGTATAGGGACTAGCGGGAGGGCCGAGTATGAGCAGTTCTTC
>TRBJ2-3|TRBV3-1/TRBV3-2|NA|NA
CASSQGPPGGTDTQYF
TGTGCCAGCAGCCAAGGACCTCCCGGGGGCACAGATACGCAGTATTTT
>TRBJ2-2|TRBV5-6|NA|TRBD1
CASSRTGNTGELFF
TGTGCCAGCAGCCGGACAGGGAACACCGGGGAGCTGTTTTTT
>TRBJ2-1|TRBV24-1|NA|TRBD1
CATSGDRGNDEQFF
TGTGCCACCAGTGGGGACAGGGGAAACGATGAGCAGTTCTTC
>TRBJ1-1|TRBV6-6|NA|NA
CASSYRGGPTEAFF
TGTGCCAGCAGTTACCGCGGAGGGCCCACCGAAGCTTTCTTT
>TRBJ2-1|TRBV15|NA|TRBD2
CATSRDLAGGPFEQFF
TGTGCCACCAGCAGAGATCTAGCGGGAGGGCCATTTGAGCAGTTCTTC
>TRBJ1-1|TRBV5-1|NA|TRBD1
CASSLVDRGTEAFF
TGCGCCAGCAGCTTGGTCGACAGGGGCACTGAAGCTTTCTTT
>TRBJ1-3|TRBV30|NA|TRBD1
CAQGQGYGNTIYF
TGTGCCCAGGGACAGGGGTATGGAAACACCATATATTTT
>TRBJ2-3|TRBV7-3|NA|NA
CASSLDRGSTDTQYF
TGTGCCAGCAGCTTGGATCGGGGGAGCACAGATACGCAGTATTTT
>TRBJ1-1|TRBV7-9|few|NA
CASSRGGDTEAFF
TGTGCCAGCAGCCGGGGGGGCGACACTGAAGCTTTCTTT
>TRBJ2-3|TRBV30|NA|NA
CAWSGGFSTDTQYF
TGTGCCTGGAGTGGGGGCTTTAGCACAGATACGCAGTATTTT
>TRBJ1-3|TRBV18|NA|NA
CASSTGFAGESGNTIYF
TGTGCCAGCTCAACCGGGTTTGCCGGGGAATCTGGAAACACCATATATTTT
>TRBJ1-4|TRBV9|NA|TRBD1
CASSGGTGGFTNEKLFF
TGTGCCAGCAGCGGAGGGACAGGGGGCTTCACTAATGAAAAACTGTTTTTT
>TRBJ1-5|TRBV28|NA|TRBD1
CASRSQGAGNQPQHF
TGTGCCAGCAGGTCCCAGGGGGCCGGCAATCAGCCCCAGCATTTT
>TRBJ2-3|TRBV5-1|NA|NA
CASSLLGSPDTQYF
TGCGCCAGCAGCTTGTTGGGCAGTCCAGATACGCAGTATTTT
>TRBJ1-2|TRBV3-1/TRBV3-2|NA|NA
CASSQGGVANYGYTF
TGTGCCAGCAGCCAAGGCGGGGTAGCTAACTATGGCTACACCTTC
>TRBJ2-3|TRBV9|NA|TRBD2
CASSVGASGGTDTQYF
TGTGCCAGCAGCGTAGGGGCTAGCGGGGGCACAGATACGCAGTATTTT
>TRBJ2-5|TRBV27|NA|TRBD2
CASSLGASGEGGETQYF
TGTGCCAGCAGTTTGGGGGCTAGCGGGGAAGGTGGAGAGACCCAGTACTTC
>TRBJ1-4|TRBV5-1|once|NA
CASIIFEVSGAATNEKLFF
TGCGCCAGCATAATTTTCGAGGTCTCCGGAGCTGCTACTAATGAAAAACTGTTTTTT
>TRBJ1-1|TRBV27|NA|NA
CASSFRTPLDTEAFF
TGTGCCAGCAGTTTCAGGACACCCCTTGACACTGAAGCTTTCTTT
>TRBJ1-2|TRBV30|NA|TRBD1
CAWSADRDWRTF
TGTGCCTGGAGTGCCGACAGGGATTGGAGAACCTTC